A single sample gave rise to the 14 T cell receptor beta chains below, sequenced in a study of cytomegalovirus exposure and HLA in healthy donors. The PCR had 60 Vbeta and 13 Jbeta primers. Clones were read by immunoSEQ multiplex PCR, and TCRdb kept only the in-frame ones, dropping some. The sample holds 120,000 to 150,000 clones; roughly 70% are singletons and the top ten take around 1.9%. Input material: PBMCs. These receptors were collected from a woman in her thirties or forties in good health and CMV-seronegative.

J is TRBJ1-2 and V is TRBV5-8, with D perhaps matching TRBD1 (5 bases). Germline V gives CDR1 SGHTS, CDR2 YDEGEE. Trimming took off 4 bases at V and 4 bases at J, with 20 bases between the two ends. CDR3 length equals 16 residues. CDR3 in amino acids: CASSPPGLPLSYGYTF. In DNA, the CDR3 is TGTGCCAGCAGCCCCCCGGGACTGCCTCTGTCCTATGGCTACACCTTC.

This chain uses TRBV5-1 with TRBJ1-1; D is unclear. The germline V gene has CDR1 SGHRS and CDR2 YFSETQ. CDR3 length: 15 amino acids. V was trimmed by 4 bases and J by 1 base, leaving 14 bases between them. DNA of the CDR3: TGCGCCAGCAGCCTTCTAGGACGGGAGAACACTGAAGCTTTCTTT. Its translation: CASSLLGRENTEAFF.

The chain joins TRBV28 to TRBJ1-5, with 10 bases aligning to TRBD1. CDR3 size: 15 residues. The V segment lost 6 bases and the J segment 2 bases; nucleotides outside the gene matches: 4. Per the germline V gene, CDR1 is MDHEN and CDR2 is SYDVKM. CDR3 residues: CASSTGTGGNQPQHF. CDR3 nucleotides: TGTGCCAGCAGCACAGGGACAGGGGGCAATCAGCCCCAGCATTTT.

A word on this clone: A junction boundary mismatches the germline segment, possibly from a read error. The rearrangement uses TRBV6-1 and TRBJ1-1, with 7 nucleotides matching TRBD1. CDR3 size: 12 residues. Germline loops: CDR1 MNHNS, CDR2 SASEGT. CDR3 sequence: CASRTGTADAKF. As DNA, the CDR3 is TGTGCCAGCAGGACCGGGACAGCGGACGCCAAATTT.

The chain uses TRBV5-1 and TRBJ2-7; perhaps TRBD1 as D (5 bases). Germline V gene sequence: CDR1 SGHRS, CDR2 YFSETQ. The CDR3 length is 14 residues. V was pared by 5 bases and J by 2 bases, with 14 bases between. The CDR3 sequence is CASRLQLGAYEQYF. CDR3 nucleotide sequence: TGCGCCAGCAGGTTACAGCTAGGGGCCTACGAGCAGTACTTC.

This chain uses TRBV13 with TRBJ1-2; tentative D call: TRBD1 (6 bases). V gave up 3 bases and J gave up 6 bases, with 14 bases separating them. Germline loops: CDR1 PRHDT, CDR2 FYEKMQ (reference sequence). This CDR3 has 14 amino acids. CDR3 DNA: TGTGCCAGCAGCTTTGGGGCAGGGGATGATGGCTACACCTTC. This gives the protein CASSFGAGDDGYTF.

The chain employs TRBV29-1 and TRBJ1-6; a possible D gene is TRBD1 (6 bases). CDR1 is SQVTM, CDR2 ANQGSEA, per germline. The length of the CDR3 is 13 residues. V was cut by 4 bases and J by 7 bases, with 11 bases left in between. The CDR3 is CSVGEQGNSPLHF. In DNA, the CDR3 is TGCAGCGTTGGTGAGCAGGGGAATTCACCCCTCCACTTT.

Here the CDR3 reads CASSTGTLTNYGYTF. DNA of the CDR3: TGTGCCAGCAGTACCGGGACATTAACTAACTATGGCTACACCTTC. V usage is TRBV28 and J usage is TRBJ1-2, with D tentatively TRBD1 (6 bases). The V end was cut by 5 bases, the J end by 0 bases, with 13 bases between. From germline, CDR1 is MDHEN and CDR2 SYDVKM. CDR3 length: 15 amino acids.

The chain couples TRBV6-1 to TRBJ1-5; weak D call: TRBD1 (6 bases). The CDR3 sequence is 15 residues long. V lost 2 bases and J lost 6, with 14 bases in between. CDR1 and CDR2 (germline): MNHNS, SASEGT. CDR3 amino acids: CASSEFGGASQPQHF. The CDR3 DNA follows: TGTGCCAGCAGTGAATTTGGGGGGGCATCTCAGCCCCAGCATTTT.

This sequence joins TRBV19 and TRBJ1-3; D may be TRBD1 (6 bases). V was clipped by 4 bases and J by 1 base, with 11 bases between them. Germline loops: CDR1 LNHDA, CDR2 SQIVND (reference sequence). The CDR3 totals 15 residues. CDR3 nucleotide sequence: TGTGCCAGTAGTAGCTCAGGGGAGTCTGGAAACACCATATATTTT. It yields the protein CASSSSGESGNTIYF. Variable domain in full (rest from reference TRBV19 and TRBJ1-3): DGGITQSPKYLFRKEGQNVTLSCEQNLNHDAMYWYRQDPGQGLRLIYYSQIVNDFQKGDIAEGYSVSREKKESFPLTVTSAQKNPTAFYLCASSSSGESGNTIYFGEGSWLTVV.

The rearrangement uses TRBV6-5 and TRBJ1-1, with TRBD1 identical over 8 bases. CDR1 MNHEY and CDR2 SVGAGI come from the germline V gene. The CDR3 totals 15 residues. V was pared by 2 bases and J by 2 bases, with 4 bases of the junction left unmatched. This CDR3 reads CASSYGGQVNTEAFF. The CDR3 DNA follows: TGTGCCAGCAGTTACGGGGGACAGGTTAACACTGAAGCTTTCTTT.

The genes are TRBV19 and TRBJ2-7; 9 bases line up with TRBD1. V dropped 3 bases and J dropped 3; count of bases not matched to a gene: 3. CDR3 length: 14 amino acids. The germline V gene encodes CDR1 LNHDA and CDR2 SQIVND (reference sequence). CDR3 sequence (DNA): TGTGCCAGTAGTATCGCGGGACAGGGCTACGAGCAGTACTTC. Protein: CASSIAGQGYEQYF.

A few counts support this clone. The chain has TRBV2 and TRBJ1-4; 9 bases match TRBD1. Germline V gene sequence: CDR1 SNHLY, CDR2 FYNNEI. The CDR3 has 15 amino acids. Trimming removed 4 bases from V and 7 bases from J; junction bases left unmatched: 7. The CDR3 loop reads CASSGDRAFGEKLFF. Written as DNA, the CDR3 is TGTGCCAGCAGTGGGGACAGGGCGTTCGGTGAAAAACTGTTTTTT. Full variable domain (outside the CDR3, taken from reference TRBV2 and TRBJ1-4): EPEVTQTPSHQVTQMGQEVILRCVPISNHLYFYWYRQILGQKVEFLVSFYNNEISEKSEIFDDQFSVERPDGSNFTLKIRSTKLEDSAMYFCASSGDRAFGEKLFFGSGTQLSVL.

The chain carries TRBV18 and TRBJ1-2; 7 positions match TRBD1. Germline CDR1 is KGHSH and CDR2 is LQKENI. This CDR3 region has 15 residues. Trimming at V came to 6 bases and at J to 6 bases, leaving 13 bases not matched to a gene. Written as DNA, the CDR3 is TGTGCCAGCTCGCTCTACTTACAGGGGAGCAATGGCTACACCTTC. Amino acid sequence: CASSLYLQGSNGYTF.